The rows below give T cell receptor beta chains drawn from one sample of a study of vaccination effects on CD4 cells after COVID-19. Using immunoSEQ multiplex PCR, the repertoire was profiled, and TCRdb retains in-frame clones only, with some absent. This table holds roughly 54,000 clones, around 80% found once. No antigen has been identified for these receptors. Sample: CD4+ T cells from PBMCs cultured with HIV peptides, taken before COVID-19 vaccination. Every receptor here comes from a human donor who had a prior SARS-CoV-2 infection. Both conserved end residues are part of each CDR3. A D gene is named only where the DNA matches it firmly. Clone size is not always given. Where it is, it says once, few, many or a class for expanded clones.

j_call: TRBJ2-7; v_call: TRBV5-1; d_call: .; clone_size: .; cdr3_nt: TGCGCCAGCAGCTTGGGGCCACCCCCCTACGAGCAGTACTTC; cdr3_aa: CASSLGPPPYEQYF
j_call: TRBJ2-1; v_call: TRBV19; d_call: .; clone_size: .; cdr3_nt: TGTGCCAGTAGTAGAGGGGCCCAACCCGGGGGCAATGAGCAGTTCTTC; cdr3_aa: CASSRGAQPGGNEQFF
j_call: TRBJ1-5; v_call: TRBV2; d_call: .; clone_size: .; cdr3_nt: TGTGCCAGCAGTGAAGCGGGAAGCCTCGCCCAGCATTTT; cdr3_aa: CASSEAGSLAQHF
j_call: TRBJ2-7; v_call: TRBV5-1; d_call: TRBD2; clone_size: .; cdr3_nt: TGCGCCAGCAGCAGGAGCGGGAGCCACTACGAGCAGTACTTC; cdr3_aa: CASSRSGSHYEQYF
j_call: TRBJ1-6; v_call: TRBV23-1; d_call: .; clone_size: few; cdr3_nt: TGCGCCAGCAGTCCCGCCCTTTCACCCCTCCACTTT; cdr3_aa: CASSPALSPLHF
j_call: TRBJ1-6; v_call: TRBV18; d_call: TRBD1; clone_size: .; cdr3_nt: TGTGCCAGCTCACCGGGACAGGGGGCGTCCCACTCACCCCTCCACTTT; cdr3_aa: CASSPGQGASHSPLHF
j_call: TRBJ1-5; v_call: TRBV13; d_call: .; clone_size: .; cdr3_nt: TGTGCCAGCAGCTTAGGTGTAACAGGGAATCAGCCCCAGCATTTT; cdr3_aa: CASSLGVTGNQPQHF
j_call: TRBJ1-3; v_call: TRBV5-4; d_call: .; clone_size: .; cdr3_nt: TGTGCCAGCAGCTTGCAGGGTACAGGAAACACCATATATTTT; cdr3_aa: CASSLQGTGNTIYF
j_call: TRBJ1-2; v_call: TRBV13; d_call: .; clone_size: .; cdr3_nt: TGTGCCAGCAGCTTAGGCCCACAGGGCTCGGGTGGCTACACCTTC; cdr3_aa: CASSLGPQGSGGYTF
j_call: TRBJ2-1; v_call: TRBV21-1; d_call: .; clone_size: .; cdr3_nt: TGTGCCAGCAGAAAGACAGGGATCGATGAGCAGTTCTTC; cdr3_aa: CASRKTGIDEQFF
j_call: TRBJ1-5; v_call: TRBV6-6; d_call: .; clone_size: once; cdr3_nt: TGTGCCAGCAGACTCTATAGCAATCAGCCCCAGCATTTT; cdr3_aa: CASRLYSNQPQHF
j_call: TRBJ1-6; v_call: TRBV7-2; d_call: .; clone_size: few; cdr3_nt: TGTGCCAGCAGCTTAGGCCCCAGTCTGTATAATTCACCCCTCCACTTT; cdr3_aa: CASSLGPSLYNSPLHF
j_call: TRBJ2-1; v_call: TRBV9; d_call: TRBD2; clone_size: few; cdr3_nt: TGTGCCAGCAGCGTGGGACTAGCGTACAATGAGCAGTTCTTC; cdr3_aa: CASSVGLAYNEQFF
j_call: TRBJ1-2; v_call: TRBV11-3; d_call: .; clone_size: .; cdr3_nt: TGTGCCAGCAGCTTAGATACAGGGTTTGGGTATGGCTACACCTTC; cdr3_aa: CASSLDTGFGYGYTF
j_call: TRBJ2-3; v_call: TRBV27; d_call: .; clone_size: .; cdr3_nt: TGTGCCAGCAGTTTACACACTGGGGATACGCAGTATTTT; cdr3_aa: CASSLHTGDTQYF
j_call: TRBJ1-1; v_call: TRBV7-9; d_call: TRBD1; clone_size: .; cdr3_nt: TGTGCCAGCAGCCAACCCGGGACAGCGAACACTGAAGCTTTCTTT; cdr3_aa: CASSQPGTANTEAFF
j_call: TRBJ2-5; v_call: TRBV5-1; d_call: TRBD2; clone_size: .; cdr3_nt: TGCGCCAGCAGCTGGGGACTAGCGGAAGAGACCCAGTACTTC; cdr3_aa: CASSWGLAEETQYF
j_call: TRBJ1-2; v_call: TRBV14; d_call: .; clone_size: .; cdr3_nt: TGTGCCAGCAGCCCTCCCGGGTCTTGGGGAGAGGGCTACACCTTC; cdr3_aa: CASSPPGSWGEGYTF
j_call: TRBJ1-1; v_call: TRBV12-3/TRBV12-4; d_call: .; clone_size: .; cdr3_nt: TGTGCCAGCAGTCGCGCGAGGACTGAAGCTTTCTTT; cdr3_aa: CASSRARTEAFF
j_call: TRBJ1-2; v_call: TRBV5-1; d_call: .; clone_size: .; cdr3_nt: TGCGCCAGCCGACTCGTTTTACAGGGTGGCGGCTACACCTTC; cdr3_aa: CASRLVLQGGGYTF
j_call: TRBJ1-2; v_call: TRBV5-4; d_call: TRBD1; clone_size: .; cdr3_nt: TGTGCCAGCAGCCCCTCGGACAGGGGGGCTAATGGCTACACCTTC; cdr3_aa: CASSPSDRGANGYTF
j_call: TRBJ2-7; v_call: TRBV7-8; d_call: TRBD2; clone_size: .; cdr3_nt: TGTGCCAGCAGCTCGAGGGGGGGGACAGCGGGAGGGACCTACGAGCAGTACTTC; cdr3_aa: CASSSRGGTAGGTYEQYF
j_call: TRBJ2-7; v_call: TRBV9; d_call: .; clone_size: .; cdr3_nt: TGTGCCAGCAGCGTAGCTAATGAGGGCGAGCAGTACTTC; cdr3_aa: CASSVANEGEQYF
j_call: TRBJ1-6; v_call: TRBV27; d_call: .; clone_size: few; cdr3_nt: TGTGCCAGCAGTGTAAAACTATCTCAAACATATAATTCACCCCTCCACTTT; cdr3_aa: CASSVKLSQTYNSPLHF
j_call: TRBJ2-3; v_call: TRBV9; d_call: .; clone_size: .; cdr3_nt: TGTGCCAGCAGCGTAGACCCAGGGGTGGTGACAGATACGCAGTATTTT; cdr3_aa: CASSVDPGVVTDTQYF
j_call: TRBJ2-7; v_call: TRBV18; d_call: TRBD2; clone_size: .; cdr3_nt: TGTGCCAGCTCACCGCGCGGGAGGGTCTCCTCGGGGACCTCCTACGAGCAGTACTTC; cdr3_aa: CASSPRGRVSSGTSYEQYF
j_call: TRBJ2-1; v_call: TRBV24-1; d_call: TRBD2; clone_size: .; cdr3_nt: TGTGCCACCAGTGACCAAACTAGCGGCTCCTACAATGAGCAGTTCTTC; cdr3_aa: CATSDQTSGSYNEQFF
j_call: TRBJ2-3; v_call: TRBV27; d_call: TRBD1; clone_size: few; cdr3_nt: TGTGCCAGCACACTGAGGATGCAGGGGGTCGCAGATACGCAGTATTTT; cdr3_aa: CASTLRMQGVADTQYF
j_call: TRBJ2-3; v_call: TRBV20-1; d_call: .; clone_size: .; cdr3_nt: TGCAGTGCTAGAGCGGAGACGCAGTATTTT; cdr3_aa: CSARAETQYF
j_call: TRBJ2-1; v_call: TRBV20-1; d_call: .; clone_size: .; cdr3_nt: TGCAGTGCTAGTGGGGTAGTAGTTCCCAATGAGCAGTTCTTC; cdr3_aa: CSASGVVVPNEQFF
j_call: TRBJ2-2; v_call: TRBV2; d_call: .; clone_size: few; cdr3_nt: TGTGCCAGCAGTGGGACAGTCGCGAACACCGGGGAGCTGTTTTTT; cdr3_aa: CASSGTVANTGELFF
j_call: TRBJ2-5; v_call: TRBV7-2; d_call: .; clone_size: .; cdr3_nt: TGTGCCAGCAGCTTAAACACGGAGACCCAGTACTTC; cdr3_aa: CASSLNTETQYF
j_call: TRBJ2-2; v_call: TRBV18; d_call: .; clone_size: .; cdr3_nt: TGTGCCAGCTCACCACGAGGCAGTAGGGCCGGGGAGCTGTTTTTT; cdr3_aa: CASSPRGSRAGELFF
j_call: TRBJ2-1; v_call: TRBV28; d_call: TRBD2; clone_size: .; cdr3_nt: TGTGCCAGCAGAGTGGGGGGGGTCGCGGGAGGGCCGAGAGTGCAGTTCTTC; cdr3_aa: CASRVGGVAGGPRVQFF
j_call: TRBJ2-1; v_call: TRBV12-3/TRBV12-4; d_call: .; clone_size: .; cdr3_nt: TGTGCCAGCAGTTTGACAGAATACAATGAGCAGTTCTTC; cdr3_aa: CASSLTEYNEQFF
j_call: TRBJ2-2; v_call: TRBV27; d_call: .; clone_size: .; cdr3_nt: TGTGCCAGCAGTGCCCGAGGCGGTTACGGGGACACCGGGGAGCTGTTTTTT; cdr3_aa: CASSARGGYGDTGELFF
j_call: TRBJ2-7; v_call: TRBV12-5; d_call: TRBD2; clone_size: .; cdr3_nt: TGTGCTAGTGGTTTGAGGCTAGCGGGAGCCTTTGAGCAGTACTTC; cdr3_aa: CASGLRLAGAFEQYF